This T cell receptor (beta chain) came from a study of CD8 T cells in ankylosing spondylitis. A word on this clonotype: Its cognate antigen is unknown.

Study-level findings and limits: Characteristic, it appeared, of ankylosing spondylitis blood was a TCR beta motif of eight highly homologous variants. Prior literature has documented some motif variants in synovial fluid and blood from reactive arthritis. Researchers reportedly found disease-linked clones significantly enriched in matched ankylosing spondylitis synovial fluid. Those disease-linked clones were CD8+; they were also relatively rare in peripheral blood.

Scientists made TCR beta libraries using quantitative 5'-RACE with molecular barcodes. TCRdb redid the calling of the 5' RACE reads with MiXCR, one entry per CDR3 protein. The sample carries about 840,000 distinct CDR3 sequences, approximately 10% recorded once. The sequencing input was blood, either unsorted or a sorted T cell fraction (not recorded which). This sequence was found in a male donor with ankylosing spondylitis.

The CDR3 protein is CASSSVREGPYEQYF. CDR3 DNA: TGTGCCAGCAGCTCCGTTAGAGAGGGGCCCTACGAGCAGTACTTC. The V call is TRBV7-9, the J call TRBJ2-7; either TRBD1 or TRBD2 may supply D (5 bases each). V was cut by 4 bases and J by 2 bases, with 15 bases left in between. This CDR3 has 15 amino acids. CDR1 SEHNR and CDR2 FQNEAQ come from the germline V gene (reference sequence).